One T cell receptor beta chain is described in this entry. The data originate from a study of tumor-infiltrating lymphocytes in localized non-small cell lung cancer. Profiled with immunoSEQ multiplex PCR; TCRdb holds only in-frame clones, not every one. Of about 22,000 clones in the sample, about 80% were seen once. Trimming removed 4 bases at V and 4 bases at J, with 12 bases between. Germline V gives CDR1 SGHVS, CDR2 FNYEAQ. This CDR3 has 14 residues. The sequenced sample consisted of lung tumor tissue. The receptor was isolated from a human donor with non-small cell lung cancer. The chain employs TRBV7-6 and TRBJ2-3; D is possibly TRBD2 (5 bases). The CDR3 spells CASSYSGSADTQYF. CDR3 nucleotides: TGTGCCAGCAGCTACAGTGGGAGTGCAGATACGCAGTATTTT.